The entry below gives a single T cell receptor (beta chain) sequence along with its context. Its antigen is unknown. The data are from a study of cytomegalovirus exposure and HLA in healthy donors. Study-wide results and limits: In a later analysis, a missense DCLRE1C variant was linked to TCR beta V- and J-gene trimming. A cluster of highly shared sequence variants was likely a sequencing artifact. In a later analysis, common viral pathogens appeared linked to several of the most significant clusters.

PCR used 60 Vbeta primers and 13 Jbeta primers. This table comes from immunoSEQ multiplex PCR, and its TCRdb copy is limited to in-frame clones, with some not included. The repertoire holds tens of thousands of clones, with around 83% as singletons. Among the donors, all were healthy bone marrow donors. Germline loops: CDR1 LNHDA, CDR2 SQIVND (reference sequence). V was pared by 7 bases and J by 0 bases, with 6 bases of the junction left unmatched. This CDR3 comprises 15 residues. This receptor was identified in a man between 65 and 85 years old in good health and CMV-seropositive. The chain uses TRBV19 and TRBJ1-3, with 7 bases fitting TRBD1. Material: PBMCs. CDR3 nucleotides: TGTGCCAGTAAGAGGGGGCAGGCCTCTGGAAACACCATATATTTT. Translated, it gives CASKRGQASGNTIYF.